A single sample gave rise to the 21 T cell receptor beta chains below, sequenced in a study of cytomegalovirus exposure and HLA in healthy donors. Primers: 60 Vbeta forward and 13 Jbeta reverse. Clones were sequenced by immunoSEQ multiplex PCR, and TCRdb holds only the in-frame ones, with some missing. Of 210,000 or so clones detected, under 80% appear once; the ten largest clones hold 0.2% to 0.25%. The specimen was PBMCs. All receptors come from a girl aged 2-15 years in good health and CMV-seronegative.

The chain has TRBV10-2 and TRBJ1-3; the D gene is possibly TRBD1 (5 bases). In germline, CDR1 is WSHSY, CDR2 SAAADI. With 4 bases removed from V and 4 bases from J, the gap between germline ends came to 8 bases. This CDR3 contains 13 residues. The CDR3 protein is CASSVGVGNTIYF. For the CDR3, the DNA is TGCGCCAGCAGTGTAGGGGTCGGAAACACCATATATTTT.

J is TRBJ2-7 and V is TRBV7-9; 8 bases agree with TRBD1. The V and J ends lost 6 bases and 3 bases, in that order; junction bases with no gene match: 13. CDR1 and CDR2 (germline): SEHNR, FQNEAQ (reference sequence). This CDR3 region has 16 residues. The CDR3 region is CASSSPPDRDGYEQYF. The DNA of the CDR3 is TGTGCCAGCAGTTCGCCTCCGGACAGGGACGGCTACGAGCAGTACTTC.

The genes are TRBV19 and TRBJ2-7, with TRBD2 identical over 7 bases. The junction had 5 bases not matched to a gene; V was cut back by 5 bases and J by 1 base. The CDR3 runs to 14 residues. Germline lookup yields CDR1 LNHDA and CDR2 SQIVND (reference sequence). CDR3 nucleotide sequence: TGTGCCAGTAGTCCCCCAGCGGGGTCCTACGAGCAGTACTTC. As protein: CASSPPAGSYEQYF.

The chain combines TRBV7-9 with TRBJ2-3, with TRBD2 matching 10 bases. The CDR3 loop spans 18 amino acids. Germline trimming cut 5 bases from V and 2 bases from J; bases unmatched to any gene: 13. The germline CDR1 and CDR2 sequences are SEHNR and FQNEAQ (reference sequence). The DNA of the CDR3 is TGTGCCAGCAGCCTCCTTTGGCTAGCGGGGGCCAACACAGATACGCAGTATTTT. It encodes CASSLLWLAGANTDTQYF.

The gene calls are TRBV30 and TRBJ1-4; D is ambiguous. This CDR3 has 11 amino acids. From germline, CDR1 is GTSNPN and CDR2 SVGIG (reference sequence). In DNA, the CDR3 is TGTGCTCGACACCTTGGAGGAAAACTGTTTTTT. Protein product: CARHLGGKLFF. Full variable domain (outside the CDR3, taken from reference TRBV30 and TRBJ1-4): SQTIHQWPATLVQPVGSPLSLECTVEGTSNPNLYWYRQAAGRGLQLLFYSVGIGQISSEVPQNLSASRPQDRQFILSSKKLLLSDSGFYLCARHLGGKLFFGSGTQLSVL.

The chain combines TRBV6-5 with TRBJ1-1; 7 bases line up with TRBD1. The germline CDR1 and CDR2 sequences are MNHEY and SVGAGI. With V trimmed by 6 bases and J by 3 bases, 4 bases remained unmatched. This CDR3 comprises 13 residues. The CDR3 DNA is TGTGCCAGCAGCCGACAGGGTTACACTGAAGCTTTCTTT. Amino acid sequence: CASSRQGYTEAFF.

This clone was seen only a few times. The V gene is TRBV10-3, the J gene TRBJ1-1, with D hard to call. Trimming stripped 0 bases from V and 1 base from J, with 9 bases between. CDR3 size: 15 residues. Germline lookup yields CDR1 ENHRY and CDR2 SYGVKD. CDR3 residues: CAISESRRKNTEAFF. The CDR3 region has the DNA TGTGCCATCAGTGAGTCAAGGCGGAAGAACACTGAAGCTTTCTTT.

The chain combines TRBV5-1 with TRBJ2-2; 7 positions match TRBD1. The V gene end was trimmed by 1 base and the J gene end by 0 bases; junction bases not matched to a gene: 3. CDR3 length equals 16 residues. The germline CDR1 and CDR2 sequences are SGHRS and YFSETQ. The CDR3 here is CASSLIGTANTGELFF. CDR3 nucleotides: TGCGCCAGCAGCTTGATAGGGACAGCGAACACCGGGGAGCTGTTTTTT.

The V call is TRBV5-4, the J call TRBJ2-3, with 12 bases fitting TRBD1. The trim removed 4 bases at V and 3 bases at J, leaving 9 bases unmatched. CDR1 is SGHNT, CDR2 YYREEE, per germline (reference sequence). CDR3 length equals 17 residues. The CDR3 DNA reads TGTGCCAGCAGCGAGGGGACAGGGGGCAAAAGGACAGATACGCAGTATTTT. Translation: CASSEGTGGKRTDTQYF.

Only a few counts were recorded for this clone. This chain joins TRBV7-9 and TRBJ2-1; TRBD2 agrees at 8 bases. Losses at the gene ends were 1 base for V and 10 bases for J; bases not matched to a gene: 12. CDR3 length: 16 amino acids. Germline V gives CDR1 SEHNR, CDR2 FQNEAQ (reference sequence). The CDR3 coding sequence is TGTGCCAGCAGCTTAGGTGGTACGGGACTAGAGCGAGAGCAGTTCTTC. It translates to CASSLGGTGLEREQFF.

With respect to this clone: Other nucleotide sequences in the sample specify the same CDR3. The chain is built from TRBV2 and TRBJ2-7; the D gene is possibly TRBD2 (5 bases). Germline V gives CDR1 SNHLY, CDR2 FYNNEI. The V and J ends lost 7 bases and 3 bases respectively, with 13 bases between them. This CDR3 contains 13 residues. The CDR3 sequence is CASTAGVSYEQYF. The CDR3 DNA reads as TGTGCCAGCACTGCCGGGGTGAGCTACGAGCAGTACTTC.

This clone was seen a few times. The genes are TRBV6-5 and TRBJ2-1; D is unclear. Trimming stripped 7 bases from V and 8 bases from J, with 15 bases between. The CDR3 has 13 amino acids. CDR1 and CDR2 (germline): MNHEY, SVGAGI. The CDR3 DNA reads as TGTGCCAGCACCTTCTCGGAGAGAGATGAGCAGTTCTTC. It encodes CASTFSERDEQFF.

The rearrangement uses TRBV7-6 and TRBJ2-7; 7 bases are a match to TRBD1. The ends lost 2 bases at V and 2 bases at J; junction bases unmatched: 6. There are 15 residues in the CDR3. Looked up from germline, CDR1 is SGHVS and CDR2 is FNYEAQ. CDR3 region: CASSLLSGQTYEQYF. The CDR3 nucleotides read TGTGCCAGCAGCTTACTCTCGGGACAGACCTACGAGCAGTACTTC. Full variable domain (remainder filled in from reference TRBV7-6 and TRBJ2-7): GAGVSQSPRYKVTKRGQDVALRCDPISGHVSLYWYRQALGQGPEFLTYFNYEAQQDKSGLPNDRFSAERPEGSISTLTIQRTEQRDSAMYRCASSLLSGQTYEQYFGPGTRLTVT.

This sequence joins TRBV5-1 and TRBJ1-1; D possibly corresponds to TRBD1 (5 bases). The CDR3 is 15 amino acids. Germline values: CDR1 SGHRS, CDR2 YFSETQ. The ends were cut back, 4 bases at V and 5 bases at J, with 18 bases in the middle. The CDR3 loop is CASSTYLGHTTEAFF. The CDR3 DNA sequence: TGCGCCAGCAGCACATACCTTGGACATACGACTGAAGCTTTCTTT.

The chain is built from TRBV19 and TRBJ2-2; TRBD2 matches 8 bases. This CDR3 is built from 17 residues. Losses at the gene ends were 0 bases for V and 3 bases for J; bases not matched to a gene: 6. Germline V gives CDR1 LNHDA, CDR2 SQIVND (reference sequence). As DNA, the CDR3 is TGTGCCAGTAGTATAGATCCCGGACTAGCAGACACCGGGGAGCTGTTTTTT. It codes for CASSIDPGLADTGELFF. The variable domain in full, completed from reference TRBV19 and TRBJ2-2, reads DGGITQSPKYLFRKEGQNVTLSCEQNLNHDAMYWYRQDPGQGLRLIYYSQIVNDFQKGDIAEGYSVSREKKESFPLTVTSAQKNPTAFYLCASSIDPGLADTGELFFGEGSRLTVL.

This rearrangement joins TRBV4-1 to TRBJ1-2; 8 nucleotides align to TRBD1. The V segment lost 6 bases and the J segment 8 bases; nucleotides outside the gene matches: 14. The CDR3 is 15 amino acids. Germline loops: CDR1 MGHRA, CDR2 YSYEKL. CDR3 region: CASSQPGTGPRGYTF. CDR3 DNA: TGCGCCAGCAGTCAGCCTGGGACAGGCCCGCGGGGCTACACCTTC.

This clone was seen just once. The rearrangement links TRBV5-1 to TRBJ2-5; 8 nucleotides align to TRBD1. CDR1 is SGHRS and CDR2 is YFSETQ in the germline V gene. This CDR3 has 16 residues. Trimming at V came to 0 bases and at J to 5 bases, leaving 9 bases not matched to a gene. CDR3 amino acids: CASSLGTGKGRETQYF. CDR3 in DNA: TGCGCCAGCAGCTTGGGGACAGGGAAAGGGAGGGAGACCCAGTACTTC.

V gene TRBV5-4 combines with J gene TRBJ2-6; D call uncertain. CDR3 size: 15 residues. The germline V gene encodes CDR1 SGHNT and CDR2 YYREEE (reference sequence). Trimming pared 5 bases from V and 0 bases from J, leaving 9 bases between. DNA for the CDR3: TGTGCCAGCAGTATCGACAACTCTGGGGCCAACGTCCTGACTTTC. Residues: CASSIDNSGANVLTF.

V and J are TRBV12-5 and TRBJ1-5, with 7 bases aligning to TRBD1. Germline CDR1 reads LGHNT; CDR2 reads FRNRAP. Trimming removed 3 bases from V and 7 bases from J; junction bases left unmatched: 3. The CDR3 covers 13 residues. The CDR3 loop reads CASGFEGAQPQHF. DNA for the CDR3: TGTGCTAGTGGTTTTGAGGGGGCCCAGCCCCAGCATTTT.

This clone occurred once. V is TRBV2 and J is TRBJ2-3, with D perhaps TRBD2 (6 bases). The germline V gene has CDR1 SNHLY and CDR2 FYNNEI. This CDR3 has 15 residues. Trimming shortened V by 7 bases and J by 3 bases, and 17 bases separated the two germline ends. DNA of the CDR3: TGTGCCAGCACCATAGCGGTTGGTGGGACAGATACGCAGTATTTT. Its protein is CASTIAVGGTDTQYF. The whole variable domain, remainder taken from reference TRBV2 and TRBJ2-3, is EPEVTQTPSHQVTQMGQEVILRCVPISNHLYFYWYRQILGQKVEFLVSFYNNEISEKSEIFDDQFSVERPDGSNFTLKIRSTKLEDSAMYFCASTIAVGGTDTQYFGPGTRLTVL.

The chain couples TRBV19 to TRBJ1-1; the D is unclear. Germline V lookup: CDR1 LNHDA, CDR2 SQIVND (reference sequence). Trimming took 1 base from V and 1 from J, leaving 7 bases between them. The CDR3 is 14 amino acids. DNA for the CDR3: TGTGCCAGTAGTATAGTTGAGGGGAACACTGAAGCTTTCTTT. Amino acid sequence: CASSIVEGNTEAFF.